This T cell receptor (beta chain) appears in the sequencing data of a study of Ad26.COV2.S vaccination and SARS-CoV-2 variants. Whole-study context: Intramuscular Ad26.COV2.S at 5x10^10 or 1x10^11 viral particles. Study observations and caveats: It was found that vaccine and placebo recipients had similar non-spike TCR breadth. Estimates derived from TCR breadth and depth analyses may have underestimated total T cell responses. There was reportedly substantial breadth in spike-specific CD8+ and CD4+ T cell responses after vaccination.

With respect to this clone: Its antigen is undetermined.

This table comes from immunoSEQ multiplex PCR, and its TCRdb copy is limited to in-frame clones, with some not included. Of roughly 700,000 clones in the sample, roughly 90% were seen once. The germline V and J ends were trimmed by 6 bases and 0 bases, with 9 bases remaining between them. Looked up from germline, CDR1 is MNHEY and CDR2 is SVGAGI. This CDR3 region has 14 residues. The treatment: 15 to 20 received Ad26.COV2.S at low or high dose, single or two shots; 5 received placebo; per-sample allocation not given. Samples analyzed were those drawn on day 63 after the first vaccine or placebo injection.

The material was peripheral blood, obtained in a trial of Ad26.COV2.S vaccine versus placebo. The chain combines TRBV6-5 with TRBJ1-3; D is unclear. The sequence derives from a person aged 18-60 years who received the Ad26.COV2.S COVID-19 vaccine or a placebo. Here the CDR3 DNA reads TGTGCCAGCAGGAGCGGAAACTCTGGAAACACCATATATTTT. It codes for CASRSGNSGNTIYF.